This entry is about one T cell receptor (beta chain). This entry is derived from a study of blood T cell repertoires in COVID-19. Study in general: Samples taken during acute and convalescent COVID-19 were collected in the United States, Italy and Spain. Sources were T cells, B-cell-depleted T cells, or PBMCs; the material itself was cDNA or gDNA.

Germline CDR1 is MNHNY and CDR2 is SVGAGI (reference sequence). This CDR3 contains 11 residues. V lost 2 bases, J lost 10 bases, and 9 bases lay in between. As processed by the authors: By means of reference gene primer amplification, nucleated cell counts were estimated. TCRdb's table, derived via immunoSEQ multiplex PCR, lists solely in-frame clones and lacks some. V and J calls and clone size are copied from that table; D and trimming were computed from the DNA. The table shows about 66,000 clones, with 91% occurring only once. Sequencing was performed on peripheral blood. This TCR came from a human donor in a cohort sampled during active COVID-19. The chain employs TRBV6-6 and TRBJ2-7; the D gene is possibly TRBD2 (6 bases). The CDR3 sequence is CASSYAGPQYF. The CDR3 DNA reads TGTGCCAGCAGTTACGCGGGGCCTCAGTACTTC.